This T cell receptor beta chain was sequenced in a study of cytomegalovirus exposure and HLA in healthy donors. Germline CDR1 is LNHDA and CDR2 is SQIVND (reference sequence). V was cut by 2 bases and J by 2 bases, with 9 bases left in between. There are 14 residues in the CDR3. Primers: 60 Vbeta forward and 13 Jbeta reverse. Repertoires were generated with immunoSEQ multiplex PCR, while TCRdb's copy carries only in-frame clones and drops some. The table includes 150,000 or so clones, approximately 74% detected once. The chain recombines TRBV19 with TRBJ1-1; D call uncertain. The origin of this receptor is a man between 18 and 29 years old in good health and CMV-seropositive. Sequencing used PBMCs. DNA for the CDR3: TGTGCCAGTAGTATACGGGAATACAACACTGAAGCTTTCTTT. Residues: CASSIREYNTEAFF.